This TCR beta chain came from a study of T cells in Graves' hyperthyroidism and ophthalmopathy (dated by TCRdb to about 2019). About the full investigation: Peripheral blood samples were taken at initial diagnosis, before any treatment was given. The paper describes TCR Vbeta CDR3 sequencing of 135 peripheral blood samples, made up of roughly 40 ophthalmopathy patients, over 70 hyperthyroidism patients and around 17 progressor patients. TCR V-J signatures able to tell the groups apart were searched for in a discovery cohort of about a hundred patients, of whom roughly 42 had Graves' ophthalmopathy and about 60 had stable Graves' hyperthyroidism. The roughly 100 discovery patients were divided at random into training and test sets in a 7:3 ratio. In addition, the study compared T-cell repertoires in thyroid tissue and in blood from 6 or 7 Graves' hyperthyroidism patients. Prospective prediction of ophthalmopathy was tested in an independent validation cohort of about 19 hyperthyroidism patients and approximately 17 patients who later progressed to ophthalmopathy. After sampling, hyperthyroidism patients received methimazole starting at 30 mg daily, and ophthalmopathy patients received high-dose intravenous methylprednisolone. What the authors observed across the whole study: During validation, the model predicted progression to ophthalmopathy a median of about 6.5 months ahead of onset, with 70.59% sensitivity and more than 72% specificity. No statistical method was used to set the sample size in advance, and investigators knew the group allocation. Blood samples also contained most of the expanded thyroid clonotypes (frequency above 0.001), which suggests that blood repertoires may reflect thyroid immune responses. Ophthalmopathy was separated from stable hyperthyroidism by a 13 V-J signature model, with 87.88% sensitivity and roughly 81% specificity obtained in cross-validation and 80%/75% obtained in testing.

This clonotype was seen more than once but under ten times. The antigen this receptor binds is unknown. Per-base qualities were not stored, and no clone one base away is much larger. The TCR beta CDR3 regions were amplified from the RNA transcripts. The first round of RT-PCR for the TCR CDR3 was performed with the HTBI primer set and the Qiagen OneStep RT-PCR kit. Libraries were constructed in a second round of multiplex PCR, after which size selection and purification were carried out. Libraries were sequenced paired-end with 100 bp reads on an Illumina HiSeq2000. The original methods were these. SOAPnuke was used to process the raw data, throwing out any read that contained adapters or uncalled bases, had a mean Phred below 15, or lacked an exact constant-primer or identifier match. COPE v1.2.5 was used to merge the high-quality paired reads, and each unique nucleotide sequence was defined as a clonotype. MiTCR v1.1 was used to align clonotypes to the IMGT TRBV, TRBD and TRBJ reference segments. Only V-J combinations with frequency above 0.0001, covering 99% to 99.2% of repertoires, were analysed. A TCS score was defined as the ratio between F50 (clonal expansion) and ExV (chaos), using BLOSUM62-based TCRdist between CDR3 peptides within each V-J. Welch's t-statistics and random forest reduced fewer than 550 V-J features to about 12, which were used in a naive Bayes classifier (R e1071). TCRdb passed the public sequencing reads through fastp at Q25 and MiXCR, retaining productive beta sequences. Under each unique CDR3 protein, matching rows form one entry showing the most common genes and DNA. These V and J calls originate from TCRdb's pipeline instead of the authors' own analysis. The sample profile shows roughly 500,000 distinct CDR3 sequences; 16% of them were found once. The ten top clones hold 25% to 35% of the sample.

In the ophthalmopathy patients, disease was moderately to severely active, with a Clinical Activity Score of 3 or more, a NOSPECS grade of 4 or more, and a duration of less than 3 months. Exclusion was applied to patients with uncontrolled infections, other autoimmune diseases, pregnancy or lactation. Clinical symptoms, serum thyroxine and TRAb, thyroid ultrasound, and orbital computed tomography formed the basis for the diagnoses. Ficoll-Paque density gradient centrifugation was used to isolate PBMCs from approximately 10 ml of fresh peripheral blood. Total RNA was extracted with Trizol reagent, and quality was checked on an Agilent 2100 Bioanalyzer. V drops 6 bases and J drops 2 bases, leaving 13 bases in between. The CDR3 sequence holds 14 residues, the cysteine and phenylalanine included. The only DNA kept is the CDR3, 42 bases in frame from the first base. According to the germline V gene (reference sequence), CDR1 reads MNHEY and CDR2 reads SMNVEV.

In this chain, TRBV27 is recombined with TRBJ1-1; there is no confident call for the D gene. The receptor's source is a woman aged 30 to 39 with Graves' ophthalmopathy. Sequencing input: blood. The DNA sequence reads TGTGCCAGCAGGTTGGGCTTCGCTAACACTGAAGCTTTCTTT. This codes for CASRLGFANTEAFF.